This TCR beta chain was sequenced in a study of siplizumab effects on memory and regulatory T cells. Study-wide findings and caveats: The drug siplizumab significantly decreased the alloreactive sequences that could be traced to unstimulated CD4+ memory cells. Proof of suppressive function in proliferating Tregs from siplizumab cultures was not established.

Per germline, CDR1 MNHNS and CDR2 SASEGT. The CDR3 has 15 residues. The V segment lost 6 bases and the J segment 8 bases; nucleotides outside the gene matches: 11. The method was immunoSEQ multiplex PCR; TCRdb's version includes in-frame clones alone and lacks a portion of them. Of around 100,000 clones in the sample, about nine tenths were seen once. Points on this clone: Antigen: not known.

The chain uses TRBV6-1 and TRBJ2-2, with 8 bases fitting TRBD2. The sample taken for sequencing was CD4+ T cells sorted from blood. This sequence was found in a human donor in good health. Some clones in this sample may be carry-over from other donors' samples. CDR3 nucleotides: TGTGCCAGCAGAGGGAGCGGGAGTATTAGGGGGGAGCTGTTTTTT. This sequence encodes CASRGSGSIRGELFF.